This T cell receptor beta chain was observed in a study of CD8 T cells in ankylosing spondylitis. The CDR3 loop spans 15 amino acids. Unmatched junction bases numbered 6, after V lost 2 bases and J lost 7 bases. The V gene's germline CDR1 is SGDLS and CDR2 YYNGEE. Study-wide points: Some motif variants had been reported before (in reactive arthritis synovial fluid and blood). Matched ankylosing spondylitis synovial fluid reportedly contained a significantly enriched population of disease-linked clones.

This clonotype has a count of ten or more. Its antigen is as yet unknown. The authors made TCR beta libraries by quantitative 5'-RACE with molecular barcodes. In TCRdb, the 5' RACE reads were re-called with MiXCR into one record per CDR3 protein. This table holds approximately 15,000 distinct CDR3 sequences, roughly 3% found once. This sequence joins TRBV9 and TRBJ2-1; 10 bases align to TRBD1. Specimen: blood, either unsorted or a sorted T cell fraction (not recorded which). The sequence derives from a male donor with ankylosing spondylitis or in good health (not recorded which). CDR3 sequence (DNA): TGTGCCAGCAGCGTGGGACAGGGGAGGATAAATGAGCAGTTCTTC. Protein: CASSVGQGRINEQFF.